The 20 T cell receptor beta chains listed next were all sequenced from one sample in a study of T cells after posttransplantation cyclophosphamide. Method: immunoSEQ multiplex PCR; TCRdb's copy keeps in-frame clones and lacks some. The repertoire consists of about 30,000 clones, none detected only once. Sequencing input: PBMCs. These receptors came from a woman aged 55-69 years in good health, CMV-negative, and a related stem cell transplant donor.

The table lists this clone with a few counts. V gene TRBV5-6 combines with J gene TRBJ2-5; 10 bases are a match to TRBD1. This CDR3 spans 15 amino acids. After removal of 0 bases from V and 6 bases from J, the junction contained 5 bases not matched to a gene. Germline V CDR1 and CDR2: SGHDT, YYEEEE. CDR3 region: CASSLGGTGAKTQYF. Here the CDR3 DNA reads TGTGCCAGCAGCTTGGGTGGGACAGGGGCGAAGACCCAGTACTTC.

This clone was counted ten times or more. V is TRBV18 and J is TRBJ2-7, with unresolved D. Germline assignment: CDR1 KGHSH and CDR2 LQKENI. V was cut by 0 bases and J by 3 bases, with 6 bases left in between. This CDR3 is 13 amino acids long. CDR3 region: CASSPPAGYEQYF. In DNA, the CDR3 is TGTGCCAGCTCACCACCGGCAGGCTACGAGCAGTACTTC.

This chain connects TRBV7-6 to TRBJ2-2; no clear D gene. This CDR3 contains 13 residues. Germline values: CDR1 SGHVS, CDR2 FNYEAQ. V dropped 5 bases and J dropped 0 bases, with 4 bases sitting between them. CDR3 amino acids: CASSPSNTGELFF. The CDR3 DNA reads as TGTGCCAGCAGCCCATCGAACACCGGGGAGCTGTTTTTT.

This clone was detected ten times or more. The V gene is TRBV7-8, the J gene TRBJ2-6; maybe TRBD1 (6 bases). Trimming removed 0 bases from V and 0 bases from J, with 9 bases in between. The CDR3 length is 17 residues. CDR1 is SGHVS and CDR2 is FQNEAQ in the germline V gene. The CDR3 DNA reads TGTGCCAGCAGCTTAGCGCACAGGGACTCTGGGGCCAACGTCCTGACTTTC. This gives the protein CASSLAHRDSGANVLTF.

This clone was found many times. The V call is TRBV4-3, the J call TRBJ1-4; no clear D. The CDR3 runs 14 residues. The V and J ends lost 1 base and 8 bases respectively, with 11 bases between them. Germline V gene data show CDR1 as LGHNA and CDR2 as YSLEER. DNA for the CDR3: TGCGCCAGCAGCCAAGTCGGGGTGCTGGAAAAACTGTTTTTT. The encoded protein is CASSQVGVLEKLFF.

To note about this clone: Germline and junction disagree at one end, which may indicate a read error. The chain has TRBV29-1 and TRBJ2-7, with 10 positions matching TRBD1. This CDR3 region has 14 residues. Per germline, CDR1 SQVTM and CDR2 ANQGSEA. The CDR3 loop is CSVEAGTGEVEQYF. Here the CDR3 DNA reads TGCAGCGTAGAAGCGGGGACAGGGGAAGTCGAGCAGTACTTC.

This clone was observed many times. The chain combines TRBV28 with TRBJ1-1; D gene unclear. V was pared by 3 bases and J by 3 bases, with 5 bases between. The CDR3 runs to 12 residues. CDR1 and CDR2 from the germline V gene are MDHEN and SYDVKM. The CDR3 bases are TGTGCCAGCAGTTTCCTTTACACTGAAGCTTTCTTT. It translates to CASSFLYTEAFF. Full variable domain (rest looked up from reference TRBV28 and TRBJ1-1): DVKVTQSSRYLVKRTGEKVFLECVQDMDHENMFWYRQDPGLGLRLIYFSYDVKMKEKGDIPEGYSVSREKKERFSLILESASTNQTSMYLCASSFLYTEAFFGQGTRLTVV.

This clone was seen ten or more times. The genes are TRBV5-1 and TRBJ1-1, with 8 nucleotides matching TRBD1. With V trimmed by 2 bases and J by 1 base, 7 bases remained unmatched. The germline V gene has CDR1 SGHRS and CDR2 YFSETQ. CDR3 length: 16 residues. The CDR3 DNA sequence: TGCGCCAGCAGCTTCGGGACAGGAACAAGGAACACTGAAGCTTTCTTT. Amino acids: CASSFGTGTRNTEAFF.

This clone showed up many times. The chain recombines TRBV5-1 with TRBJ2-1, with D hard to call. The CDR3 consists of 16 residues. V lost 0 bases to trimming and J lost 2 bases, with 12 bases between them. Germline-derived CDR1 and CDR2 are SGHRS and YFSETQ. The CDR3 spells CASSLVSPPPYNEQFF. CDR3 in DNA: TGCGCCAGCAGCTTGGTTTCCCCCCCTCCCTACAATGAGCAGTTCTTC. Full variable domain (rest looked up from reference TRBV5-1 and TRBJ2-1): KAGVTQTPRYLIKTRGQQVTLSCSPISGHRSVSWYQQTPGQGLQFLFEYFSETQRNKGNFPGRFSGRQFSNSRSEMNVSTLELGDSALYLCASSLVSPPPYNEQFFGPGTRLTVL.

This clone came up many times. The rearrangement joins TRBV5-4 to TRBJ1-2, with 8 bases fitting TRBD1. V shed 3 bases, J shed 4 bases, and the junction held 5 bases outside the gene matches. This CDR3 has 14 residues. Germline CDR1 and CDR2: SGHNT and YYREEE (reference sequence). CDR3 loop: CASSWGTGFYGYTF. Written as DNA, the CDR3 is TGTGCCAGCAGCTGGGGGACAGGATTCTATGGCTACACCTTC. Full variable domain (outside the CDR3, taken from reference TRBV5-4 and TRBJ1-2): ETGVTQSPTHLIKTRGQQVTLRCSSQSGHNTVSWYQQALGQGPQFIFQYYREEENGRGNFPPRFSGLQFPNYSSELNVNALELDDSALYLCASSWGTGFYGYTFGSGTRLTVV.

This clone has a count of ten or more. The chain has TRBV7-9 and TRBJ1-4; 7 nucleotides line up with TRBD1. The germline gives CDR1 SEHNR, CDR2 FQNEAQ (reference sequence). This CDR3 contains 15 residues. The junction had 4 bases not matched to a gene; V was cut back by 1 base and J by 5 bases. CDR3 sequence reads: CASSLGDRKNEKLFF. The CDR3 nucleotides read TGTGCCAGCAGCTTAGGGGACAGAAAAAATGAAAAACTGTTTTTT.

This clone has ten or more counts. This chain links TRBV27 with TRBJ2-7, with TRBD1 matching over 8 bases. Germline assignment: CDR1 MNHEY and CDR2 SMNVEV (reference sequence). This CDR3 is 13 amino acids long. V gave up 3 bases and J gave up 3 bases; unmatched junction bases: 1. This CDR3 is CASSLDRDYEQYF. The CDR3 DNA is TGTGCCAGCAGTTTGGACAGGGACTACGAGCAGTACTTC.

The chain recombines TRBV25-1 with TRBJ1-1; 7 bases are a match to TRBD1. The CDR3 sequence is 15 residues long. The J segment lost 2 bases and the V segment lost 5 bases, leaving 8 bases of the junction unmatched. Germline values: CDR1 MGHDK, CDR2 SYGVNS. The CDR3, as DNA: TGTGCCAGCAGTAGAACCGGGACAGACAACACTGAAGCTTTCTTT. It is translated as CASSRTGTDNTEAFF.

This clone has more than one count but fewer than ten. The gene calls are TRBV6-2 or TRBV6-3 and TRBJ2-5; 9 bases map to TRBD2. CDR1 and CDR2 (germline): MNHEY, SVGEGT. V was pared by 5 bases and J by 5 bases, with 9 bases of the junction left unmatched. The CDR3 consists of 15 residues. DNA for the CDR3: TGTGCCAGCAGTCAAACCGGGACTAGCAGGGAGACCCAGTACTTC. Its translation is CASSQTGTSRETQYF.

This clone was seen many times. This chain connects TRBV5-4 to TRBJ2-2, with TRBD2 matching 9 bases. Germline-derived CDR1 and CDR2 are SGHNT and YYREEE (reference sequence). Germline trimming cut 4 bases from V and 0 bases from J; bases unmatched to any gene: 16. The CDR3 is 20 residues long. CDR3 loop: CASSNLLSTSGLSNTGELFF. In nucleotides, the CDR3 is TGTGCCAGCAGCAATCTTCTCTCGACTAGCGGCTTATCGAACACCGGGGAGCTGTTTTTT.

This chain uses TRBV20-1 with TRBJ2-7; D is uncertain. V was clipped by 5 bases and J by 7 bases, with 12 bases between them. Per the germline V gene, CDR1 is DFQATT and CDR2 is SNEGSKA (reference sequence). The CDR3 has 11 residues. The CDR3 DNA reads TGCAGTGCTTTACTCCTTTTGGAGCAGTACTTC. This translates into CSALLLLEQYF.

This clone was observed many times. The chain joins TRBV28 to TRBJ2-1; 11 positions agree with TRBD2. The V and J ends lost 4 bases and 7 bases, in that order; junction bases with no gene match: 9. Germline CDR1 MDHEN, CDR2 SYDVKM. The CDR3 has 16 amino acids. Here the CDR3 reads CASSSPLAGGRNEQFF. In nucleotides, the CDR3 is TGTGCCAGCAGTTCACCTCTAGCGGGAGGCCGAAATGAGCAGTTCTTC.

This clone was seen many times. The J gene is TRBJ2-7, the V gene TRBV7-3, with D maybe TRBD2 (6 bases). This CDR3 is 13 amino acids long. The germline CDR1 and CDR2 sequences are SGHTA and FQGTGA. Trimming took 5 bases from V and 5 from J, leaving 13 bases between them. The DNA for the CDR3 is TGTGCCAGCAGCCCCCAACCGGGGGACGAGCAGTACTTC. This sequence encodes CASSPQPGDEQYF.

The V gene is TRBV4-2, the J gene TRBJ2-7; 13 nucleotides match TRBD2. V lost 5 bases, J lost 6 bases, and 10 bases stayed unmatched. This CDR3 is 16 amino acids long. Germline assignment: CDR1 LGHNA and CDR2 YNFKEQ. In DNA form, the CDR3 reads TGTGCCAGCAGCGTATCAACTAGCGGGAGGGCCTCCGAGCAGTACTTC. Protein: CASSVSTSGRASEQYF.

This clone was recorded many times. The chain's CDR3 is CASTNRGMGEKLFF. CDR3 nucleotide sequence: TGTGCCAGTACCAACAGGGGTATGGGTGAAAAACTGTTTTTT. This sequence joins TRBV19 and TRBJ1-4; TRBD1 aligns across 7 bases. V gave up 7 bases and J gave up 7 bases; unmatched junction bases: 9. The CDR3 covers 14 residues. The germline CDR1 and CDR2 sequences are LNHDA and SQIVND (reference sequence).